The 3 T cell receptor beta chains below come from one sample, sequenced in a study of blood T cell repertoires in COVID-19. The assay was immunoSEQ multiplex PCR, and TCRdb's table has in-frame clones only and misses some. Of roughly 97,000 clones in the sample, roughly 90% were seen once. Material: peripheral blood. The receptors were sampled from a human donor in a cohort sampled during active COVID-19.

The V and J genes are TRBV7-9 and TRBJ2-5; TRBD1 matches 7 bases. The trim removed 4 bases at V and 4 bases at J, leaving 6 bases unmatched. CDR1 and CDR2 (germline): SEHNR, FQNEAQ (reference sequence). The CDR3 covers 14 residues. In DNA, the CDR3 is TGTGCCAGCAGCTCGTGGGACAGTTCAGAGACCCAGTACTTC. This gives the protein CASSSWDSSETQYF.

The chain has TRBV5-1 and TRBJ1-2; D may be TRBD1 (6 bases). Per germline, CDR1 SGHRS and CDR2 YFSETQ. V was clipped by 2 bases and J by 9 bases, with 23 bases between them. This CDR3 is 16 amino acids long. Here the CDR3 DNA reads TGCGCCAGCAGCTTTATTGCAGGCGGGGGCCCACTTCGCTACACCTTC. Translating gives CASSFIAGGGPLRYTF.

V and J are TRBV19 and TRBJ1-5; 7 bases fit TRBD1. In germline, CDR1 is LNHDA, CDR2 SQIVND (reference sequence). The CDR3 extends over 14 amino acids. V lost 7 bases, J lost 3 bases, and 6 bases stayed unmatched. This chain's CDR3 is CASKPGQNNQPQHF. CDR3 bases: TGTGCCAGTAAGCCGGGACAGAACAATCAGCCCCAGCATTTT.